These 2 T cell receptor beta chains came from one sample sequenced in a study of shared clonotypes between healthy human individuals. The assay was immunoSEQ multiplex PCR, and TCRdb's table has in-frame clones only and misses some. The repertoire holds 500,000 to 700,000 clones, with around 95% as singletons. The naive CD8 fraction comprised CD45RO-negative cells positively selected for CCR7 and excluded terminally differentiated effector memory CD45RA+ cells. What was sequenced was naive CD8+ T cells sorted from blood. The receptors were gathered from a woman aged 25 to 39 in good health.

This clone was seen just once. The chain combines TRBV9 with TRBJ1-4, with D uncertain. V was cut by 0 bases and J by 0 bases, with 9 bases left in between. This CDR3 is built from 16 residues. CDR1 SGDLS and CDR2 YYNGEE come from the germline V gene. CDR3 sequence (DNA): TGTGCCAGCAGCGTAGGGGCTGGCGCAACTAATGAAAAACTGTTTTTT. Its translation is CASSVGAGATNEKLFF.

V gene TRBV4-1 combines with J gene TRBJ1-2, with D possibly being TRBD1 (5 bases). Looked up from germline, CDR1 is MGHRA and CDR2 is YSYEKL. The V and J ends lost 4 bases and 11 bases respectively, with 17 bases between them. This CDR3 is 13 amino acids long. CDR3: CASSPVGGGFYTF. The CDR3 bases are TGCGCCAGCAGCCCAGTCGGGGGGGGATTTTACACCTTC.